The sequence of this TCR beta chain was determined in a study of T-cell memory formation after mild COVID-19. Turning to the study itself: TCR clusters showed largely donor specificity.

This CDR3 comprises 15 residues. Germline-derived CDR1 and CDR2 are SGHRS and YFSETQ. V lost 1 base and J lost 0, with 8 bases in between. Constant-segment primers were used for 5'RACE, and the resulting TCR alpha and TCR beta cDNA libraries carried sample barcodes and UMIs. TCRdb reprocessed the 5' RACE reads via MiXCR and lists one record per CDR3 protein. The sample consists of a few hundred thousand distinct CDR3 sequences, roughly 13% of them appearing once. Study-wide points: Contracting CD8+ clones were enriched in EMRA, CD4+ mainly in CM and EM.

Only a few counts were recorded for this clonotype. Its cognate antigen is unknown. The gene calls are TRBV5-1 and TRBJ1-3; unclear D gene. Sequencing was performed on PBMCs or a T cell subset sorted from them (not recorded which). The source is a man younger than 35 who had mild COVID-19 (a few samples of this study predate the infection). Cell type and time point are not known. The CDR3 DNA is TGCGCCAGCAGCTTGACGGCAAACTCTGGAAACACCATATATTTT. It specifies CASSLTANSGNTIYF.